This entry is about one TCR beta chain. Germline assignment: CDR1 MRHNA and CDR2 SNTAGT. This CDR3 has 15 residues. V lost 8 bases to trimming and J lost 2 bases, with 17 bases between them. The data stem from a study of T cell responses to AZD1222 COVID-19 vaccine. Repertoires were generated with immunoSEQ multiplex PCR, while TCRdb's copy carries only in-frame clones and drops some. The profile covers 130,000 to 150,000 clones, with approximately 85% appearing a single time and roughly 4.5% taken by the ten largest. V is TRBV6-4 and J is TRBJ2-3; D is perhaps TRBD2 (5 bases). The source material was peripheral blood, sampled on day 0 of MenACWY control vaccination. This receptor was taken from an adult in good health. CDR3 loop: CASRSGVGPTDTQYF. Written as DNA, the CDR3 is TGTGCCAGCCGATCCGGGGTCGGGCCCACAGATACGCAGTATTTT.